Below, 28 T cell receptor beta chains from the same sample are listed, as sequenced in a study of blood T cell repertoires in COVID-19. The table came from immunoSEQ multiplex PCR; TCRdb's copy has only in-frame clones and leaves some out. This sample has some 96,000 clones, with 86% found just once. The sequenced sample consisted of peripheral blood. Source of these receptors: a man aged 80 or over with acute or convalescent COVID-19.

CDR3 amino acids: CASSSAGESYNEQFF. The CDR3 nucleotides read TGCGCCAGCAGCTCGGCGGGAGAGTCCTACAATGAGCAGTTCTTC. This chain uses TRBV5-1 with TRBJ2-1; the match to TRBD2 covers 7 bases. CDR3 size: 15 residues. Germline CDR1 and CDR2: SGHRS and YFSETQ. J was trimmed by 1 base and V by 3 bases; bases with no gene match: 4.

The chain combines TRBV27 with TRBJ2-5, with D tentatively TRBD1 (6 bases). Germline V gene sequence: CDR1 MNHEY, CDR2 SMNVEV (reference sequence). The V end lost 6 bases, the J end lost 5 bases, and 10 bases lay between the germline ends. The CDR3 sequence is 12 residues long. Written as DNA, the CDR3 is TGTGCCAGCAGAAACAGGGCGGAGACCCAGTACTTC. The encoded protein is CASRNRAETQYF.

This clone was seen more than once but under ten times. The J gene is TRBJ1-4, the V gene TRBV9; no firm D call. The CDR3 is made up of 14 amino acids. The V and J ends lost 0 bases and 7 bases respectively, with 10 bases between them. Germline V gene lookup returns CDR1 SGDLS and CDR2 YYNGEE. The CDR3 sequence is CASSVAYRGEKLFF. Here the CDR3 DNA reads TGTGCCAGCAGCGTAGCTTACCGGGGTGAAAAACTGTTTTTT. The variable domain in full, with the rest retrieved from reference TRBV9 and TRBJ1-4, is DSGVTQTPKHLITATGQRVTLRCSPRSGDLSVYWYQQSLDQGLQFLIQYYNGEERAKGNILERFSAQQFPDLHSELNLSSLELGDSALYFCASSVAYRGEKLFFGSGTQLSVL.

This chain connects TRBV12-2 to TRBJ1-5; whether TRBD1, the table's D call, matches the DNA was not checked. TRBV12-2 is noted as a pseudogene. There are 21 residues in the CDR3. CDR3 in amino acids: CASRLASNLDRVPYGNQPQHF. CDR3 DNA: TGTGCAAGTCGCTTAGCATCAAACTTGGACAGGGTACCCTATGGCAATCAGCCCCAGCATTTT.

This rearrangement joins TRBV5-4 to TRBJ1-1; no clear D gene. Trimming pared 0 bases from V and 6 bases from J, leaving 9 bases between. Germline CDR1 and CDR2: SGHNT and YYREEE (reference sequence). This CDR3 region has 13 residues. For the CDR3, the DNA is TGTGCCAGCAGCTTGGCCGGGAATCCTGAAGCTTTCTTT. Amino acids: CASSLAGNPEAFF.

V usage is TRBV19 and J usage is TRBJ1-5, with 9 positions matching TRBD1. The CDR3 covers 16 residues. V lost 6 bases to trimming and J lost 0 bases; unmatched junction nucleotides: 6. Looked up from germline, CDR1 is LNHDA and CDR2 is SQIVND (reference sequence). This CDR3 reads CASRDRGEYSNQPQHF. DNA of the CDR3: TGTGCCAGTAGAGACAGGGGGGAGTATAGCAATCAGCCCCAGCATTTT.

J is TRBJ1-5 and V is TRBV3-1 (or the pseudogene TRBV3-2); D is perhaps TRBD1 (6 bases). V was clipped by 0 bases and J by 3 bases, with 9 bases between them. Per germline, CDR1 LGHDT and CDR2 YNNKEL (reference sequence). This CDR3 is 15 amino acids long. CDR3 sequence (DNA): TGTGCCAGCAGCCAAGACGGGACACCCAATCAGCCCCAGCATTTT. This gives the protein CASSQDGTPNQPQHF.

The chain is built from TRBV20-1 and TRBJ2-7; D remains unclear. V was clipped by 4 bases and J by 4 bases, with 8 bases between them. CDR3 length equals 11 residues. Per germline, CDR1 DFQATT and CDR2 SNEGSKA (reference sequence). CDR3 protein: CSANFLYEQYF. The DNA of the CDR3 is TGCAGTGCTAATTTCCTTTACGAGCAGTACTTC.

The chain is built from TRBV6-5 and TRBJ2-7; D is perhaps TRBD1 (6 bases). Trimming shortened V by 5 bases and J by 3 bases, and 11 bases separated the two germline ends. The CDR3 sequence is 13 residues long. Germline V gene data show CDR1 as MNHEY and CDR2 as SVGAGI. The chain's CDR3 is CASSHTGNYEQYF. CDR3 coding DNA: TGTGCCAGCAGTCACACAGGGAACTACGAGCAGTACTTC.

The V call is TRBV6-5, the J call TRBJ2-7, with D possibly matching TRBD1 (6 bases). This CDR3 contains 15 residues. V gave up 7 bases and J gave up 6 bases, with 22 bases separating them. The germline V gene has CDR1 MNHEY and CDR2 SVGAGI. CDR3 DNA: TGTGCCAGCACCCGCAGGGGACAAAAGTCTTCCGAGCAGTACTTC. Protein sequence: CASTRRGQKSSEQYF.

The chain is built from TRBV7-2 and TRBJ2-1; TRBD2 is a possible D gene (6 bases). This CDR3 has 16 amino acids. CDR1 and CDR2 from the germline V gene are SGHTA and FQGNSA. V lost 2 bases and J lost 4, with 15 bases in between. CDR3 nucleotides: TGTGCCAGCAGCTTAAGCACCGGGGGACCGTACAATGAGCAGTTCTTC. Translating it yields CASSLSTGGPYNEQFF.

The genes are TRBV4-3 and TRBJ2-1; 11 bases agree with TRBD2. The CDR3 runs 17 residues. Germline loops: CDR1 LGHNA, CDR2 YSLEER. V lost 1 base to trimming and J lost 2 bases; unmatched junction nucleotides: 4. This chain's CDR3 is CASSQVGLAGTYNEQFF. CDR3 DNA sequence: TGCGCCAGCAGCCAAGTCGGACTAGCGGGTACCTACAATGAGCAGTTCTTC.

Points on this clone: The germline gene is not matched at one end of the junction; a read error may be the cause. This chain connects TRBV7-7 to TRBJ2-7; perhaps TRBD1 as D (6 bases). The germline V gene encodes CDR1 SSHAT and CDR2 FNYEAQ (reference sequence). There are 16 residues in the CDR3. Here the CDR3 DNA reads TGTGCTAGCAGCTTAGGATCAGGGGTCCCCCGTGAGGAGCAGTACTTC. Translating gives CASSLGSGVPREEQYF. The full variable domain, its missing parts supplied by reference TRBV7-7 and TRBJ2-7, is GAGVSQSPRYKVTKRGQDVTLRCDPISSHATLYWYQQALGQGPEFLTYFNYEAQPDKSGLPSDRFSAERPEGSISTLTIQRTEQRDSAMYRCASSLGSGVPREEQYFGPGTRLTVT.

The V and J genes are TRBV28 and TRBJ2-1, with a tentative D call TRBD2 (5 bases). The germline V gene has CDR1 MDHEN and CDR2 SYDVKM. Trimming pared 5 bases from V and 0 bases from J, leaving 11 bases between. CDR3 length: 15 amino acids. The CDR3 nucleotides read TGTGCCAGCAGTATTCGTGGGAGCTCCTACAATGAGCAGTTCTTC. Translating it yields CASSIRGSSYNEQFF.

The V and J genes are TRBV28 and TRBJ1-3; TRBD1 is a possible D gene (6 bases). This CDR3 comprises 16 residues. CDR1 MDHEN and CDR2 SYDVKM come from the germline V gene. V was clipped by 7 bases and J by 2 bases, with 18 bases between them. The DNA of the CDR3 is TGTGCCAGCACCAAAATCGACAGGTCTGCTGGAAACACCATATATTTT. This gives the protein CASTKIDRSAGNTIYF.

The chain uses TRBV5-6 and TRBJ2-3; no definite D call. Germline V gene lookup returns CDR1 SGHDT and CDR2 YYEEEE. V was trimmed by 1 base and J by 0 bases, leaving 9 bases between them. This CDR3 comprises 15 residues. CDR3 protein: CASSLLFLSTDTQYF. CDR3 DNA sequence: TGTGCCAGCAGCTTGCTTTTCCTGAGCACAGATACGCAGTATTTT.

The chain recombines TRBV9 with TRBJ2-1, with 7 positions matching TRBD1. The trim removed 4 bases at V and 5 bases at J, leaving 12 bases unmatched. This CDR3 comprises 16 residues. Looked up from germline, CDR1 is SGDLS and CDR2 is YYNGEE. CDR3 in amino acids: CASSTPGTAVNNEQFF. Here the CDR3 DNA reads TGTGCCAGCAGCACCCCCGGGACAGCGGTGAACAATGAGCAGTTCTTC.

V gene TRBV7-3 combines with J gene TRBJ2-5; 8 bases agree with TRBD2. The V segment lost 3 bases and the J segment 2 bases; nucleotides outside the gene matches: 8. The CDR3 runs 16 residues. Germline CDR1 SGHTA, CDR2 FQGTGA. The CDR3 DNA reads TGTGCCAGCAGCTTGGGGGTAGCGGGAAGGCAAGAGACCCAGTACTTC. This gives the protein CASSLGVAGRQETQYF.

This rearrangement joins TRBV30 to TRBJ2-3, with 10 bases matching TRBD1. Germline V gene lookup returns CDR1 GTSNPN and CDR2 SVGIG (reference sequence). CDR3 length: 13 amino acids. With 3 bases clipped from V and 3 bases from J, the junction kept 0 bases outside the gene matches. This CDR3 reads CAWRDRGTDTQYF. CDR3 coding DNA: TGTGCCTGGAGGGACAGGGGGACAGATACGCAGTATTTT.

CDR3 protein: CSVVQSLTYNEQFF. DNA for the CDR3: TGCAGCGTCGTACAGAGCTTAACCTACAATGAGCAGTTCTTC. The chain uses TRBV29-1 and TRBJ2-1; D uncertain. The germline V and J ends were trimmed by 6 bases and 2 bases, with 14 bases remaining between them. This CDR3 is 14 amino acids long. Germline V gene sequence: CDR1 SQVTM, CDR2 ANQGSEA.

The chain uses TRBV24-1 and TRBJ1-5; TRBD1 matches at 10 bases. The CDR3 has 16 residues. In germline, CDR1 is KGHDR, CDR2 SFDVKD. V was clipped by 4 bases and J by 8 bases; unmatched bases: 10. The CDR3 coding sequence is TGTGCCACCAGTGACACCGGGACAGGGGCACCGAAGCCCCAGCATTTT. As protein: CATSDTGTGAPKPQHF.

The chain is built from TRBV2 and TRBJ2-2, with D unresolved. The CDR3 spans 14 residues. Per the germline V gene, CDR1 is SNHLY and CDR2 is FYNNEI. With 9 bases removed from V and 0 bases from J, the gap between germline ends came to 11 bases. The CDR3: CASIASPNTGELFF. The CDR3 region has the DNA TGTGCCAGTATAGCCTCCCCGAACACCGGGGAGCTGTTTTTT. Full variable domain (remainder filled in from reference TRBV2 and TRBJ2-2): EPEVTQTPSHQVTQMGQEVILRCVPISNHLYFYWYRQILGQKVEFLVSFYNNEISEKSEIFDDQFSVERPDGSNFTLKIRSTKLEDSAMYFCASIASPNTGELFFGEGSRLTVL.

The chain has TRBV7-8 and TRBJ2-7; 8 bases map to TRBD2. This CDR3 contains 15 residues. Germline loops: CDR1 SGHVS, CDR2 FQNEAQ. V gave up 1 base and J gave up 7 bases; unmatched junction bases: 9. The CDR3 loop reads CASSLGSSGRGEQYF. CDR3 DNA: TGTGCCAGCAGCTTAGGTTCGAGCGGGAGAGGGGAGCAGTACTTC.

The chain employs TRBV3-1 (or the pseudogene TRBV3-2) and TRBJ1-2, with a weak D call TRBD1 (5 bases). V shed 0 bases and J shed 3 bases, with 20 bases lying between them. The CDR3 contains 18 residues. Germline V lookup: CDR1 LGHDT, CDR2 YNNKEL (reference sequence). The DNA for the CDR3 is TGTGCCAGCAGCCAAGAAGTGAAATTTGGGGCAGATCACTATGGCTACACCTTC. It yields the protein CASSQEVKFGADHYGYTF.

This clone was observed a few times. The chain carries TRBV6-5 and TRBJ1-5; TRBD1 is a possible D gene (6 bases). Looked up from germline, CDR1 is MNHEY and CDR2 is SVGAGI. The CDR3 length is 13 residues. V lost 8 bases and J lost 2, with 10 bases in between. The CDR3 here is CASGQTGNQPQHF. The CDR3 DNA sequence: TGTGCCAGCGGACAGACGGGCAATCAGCCCCAGCATTTT.

The chain employs TRBV6-5 and TRBJ2-2, with TRBD1 as a possible D gene (6 bases). Deletions cut 4 bases from V and 5 bases from J, with 14 bases between. The CDR3 runs 15 residues. The V gene's germline CDR1 is MNHEY and CDR2 SVGAGI. The CDR3 protein is CASSSVGGRTGELFF. DNA of the CDR3: TGTGCCAGCAGTTCGGTTGGGGGCAGGACCGGGGAGCTGTTTTTT.

This chain uses TRBV30 with TRBJ2-3, with D possibly being TRBD2 (6 bases). CDR1 and CDR2 (germline): GTSNPN, SVGIG (reference sequence). The CDR3 length is 14 residues. V lost 0 bases and J lost 3, with 10 bases in between. The CDR3 reads CAWSVTGRTDTQYF. The DNA of the CDR3 is TGTGCCTGGAGTGTGACCGGGAGAACAGATACGCAGTATTTT. Looking up the rest from reference TRBV30 and TRBJ2-3 gives the full variable domain: SQTIHQWPATLVQPVGSPLSLECTVEGTSNPNLYWYRQAAGRGLQLLFYSVGIGQISSEVPQNLSASRPQDRQFILSSKKLLLSDSGFYLCAWSVTGRTDTQYFGPGTRLTVL.

As DNA, the CDR3 is TGTGCCAGCAGCTTAGCGGGCGAGCAGTACTTC. Encoded protein: CASSLAGEQYF. This chain joins TRBV6-2 or TRBV6-3 and TRBJ2-7, with 7 bases lining up with TRBD2. Per the germline V gene, CDR1 is MNHEY and CDR2 is SVGEGT. The CDR3 runs 11 residues. V shed 6 bases, J shed 6 bases, and the junction held 2 bases outside the gene matches.